This section outlines one T cell receptor beta chain sequence together with its context. What it recognizes is unknown. Unique molecular identifiers tagged the TCRbeta library. TCRdb used MiXCR to reprocess the PCR reads, holding one entry per CDR3 protein. The top ten hold about 2.6% of the sample, which has approximately 230,000 distinct CDR3 sequences, 20% to 30% seen once. V shed 2 bases and J shed 7 bases, with 21 bases lying between them. This CDR3 region has 16 residues. Germline assignment: CDR1 MDHEN and CDR2 SYDVKM. This sample is part of a study of T-cell reconstitution after alpha-beta-depleted transplantation in children. General study points: T-cell numbers and diversity one year post-transplant derived largely from freshly generated T cells. Several hundred expanded graft clones reportedly gave rise to the alpha-beta T cells present about two months after transplant.

The gene calls are TRBV28 and TRBJ2-7; TRBD2 might be the D (5 bases). This specimen was PBMCs, taken before TCRalphabeta/CD19-depleted stem cell transplant. The TCR originated in a girl aged 2-10 years with Fanconi anemia, due to receive a stem cell transplant. DNA of the CDR3: TGTGCCAGCAGTTTAAGTCGGGATTCTTGGGTATGGGAGCAGTACTTC. Protein product: CASSLSRDSWVWEQYF.